This TCR beta chain was sequenced in a study of blood T cell repertoires in COVID-19. The wider study: COVID-19 samples, acute and convalescent, were from the United States, Italy and Spain. From T cells, B-cell-depleted T cells, or PBMCs came the material, which was cDNA or gDNA.

The table lists this clone with a count of one. Per the original methods: Reference gene primer amplification gave estimated nucleated cell counts. Only in-frame clones appear in the TCRdb table, and some are missing; sequencing was by immunoSEQ multiplex PCR. D and trimming come from the DNA, and the V and J calls and clone size come from that table. The data show 100,000 to 150,000 clones, approximately 83% seen once. This CDR3 spans 15 amino acids. V trimming: 5 bases; J trimming: 5 bases; junction bases outside the gene matches: 7. Germline values: CDR1 KGHSH, CDR2 LQKENI. Sequenced sample: peripheral blood. The chain carries TRBV18 and TRBJ1-2, with 11 bases fitting TRBD1. The TCR sequence derives from an elderly man with active or convalescent COVID-19. The DNA for the CDR3 is TGTGCCAGCTCATCTTCCGGGACAGGGGGATATGGCTACACCTTC. It yields the protein CASSSSGTGGYGYTF.